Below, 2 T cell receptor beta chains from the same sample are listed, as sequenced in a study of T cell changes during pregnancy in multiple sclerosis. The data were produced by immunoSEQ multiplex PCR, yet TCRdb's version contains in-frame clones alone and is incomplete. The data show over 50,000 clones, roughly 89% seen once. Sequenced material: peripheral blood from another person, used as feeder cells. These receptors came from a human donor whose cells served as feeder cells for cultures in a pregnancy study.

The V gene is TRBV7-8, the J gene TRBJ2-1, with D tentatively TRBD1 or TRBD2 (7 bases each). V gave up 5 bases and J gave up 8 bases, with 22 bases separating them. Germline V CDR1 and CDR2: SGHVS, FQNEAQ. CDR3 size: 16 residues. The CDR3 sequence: CASSVLRARGGDEQFF. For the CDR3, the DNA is TGTGCCAGCAGCGTACTCCGGGCCAGGGGGGGCGATGAGCAGTTCTTC.

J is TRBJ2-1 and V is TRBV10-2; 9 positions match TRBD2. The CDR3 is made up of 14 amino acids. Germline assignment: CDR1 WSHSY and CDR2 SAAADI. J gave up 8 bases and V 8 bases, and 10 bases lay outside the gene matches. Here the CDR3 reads CASGNSGSSDEQFF. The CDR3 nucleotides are TGCGCCAGCGGAAATAGCGGGAGTAGTGATGAGCAGTTCTTC.